This T cell receptor (beta chain) stems from a study of T cell responses to AZD1222 COVID-19 vaccine (dated by TCRdb to about 2021). Background for the entire study: AZD1222 recipients whose second dose came at about 4 weeks and those whose second dose came at about 12 weeks were combined into one group, since spike-specific TCR depth and breadth did not differ between the two schedules. A total of approximately 230 trial participants underwent TCR sequencing, of whom around 200 received two doses of AZD1222 and some 25 received two doses of the MenACWY control vaccine. Trial participants were enrolled by age into subgroups of 18-55, 56-69 and 70-plus years, and 148, 28 and 57 TCR-sequenced participants, respectively, were included in these subgroups. Overall study outcomes, separate from this receptor: Participants were mostly white British and included more females than males, and it was suggested by the authors that clonal diversity may have been underestimated. The whole spike protein was spanned by vaccine-associated CD4 TCRs, and dominant responses were seen in regions 160-218 and 743-854. Epitopes outside the regions mutated in the B.1.351 and B.1.1.7 variants were reportedly recognized by nearly half of the unique spike-specific TCRs. In the small 56-69-year group, the increase in depth fell short of significance, most likely because of low power. Only five or six AZD1222 recipients were SARS-CoV-2 seropositive at baseline, limiting conclusions about previously exposed vaccinees. Spike-specific TCR breadth and depth rose significantly after two AZD1222 doses compared with day 0 and with MenACWY recipients. Because no day 14 peak-response samples were available, repertoires were characterized only after the peak T cell response.

About this clone itself: Its antigen remains undetermined. No per-base quality is available; no much larger clone lies one base away.

The CDR3 regions of human TCRbeta chains were analyzed by immunosequencing. As for the authors' bioinformatics: Repertoire TCRs were matched against a reference library of SARS-CoV-2-specific TCRs generated with the MIRA antigen-specificity platform. Breadth meant the fraction of unique TCRs that were SARS-CoV-2-associated, whereas depth meant the fraction of total T cells that were SARS-CoV-2-associated. Each spike-specific TCR was assigned to its reactive spike region and to a CD4 or CD8 class using the MIRA data. Log10-transformed breadth and depth values were compared by one-way ANOVA with Sidak's multiple comparisons tests. This is the immuneACCESS table as TCRdb keeps it, with only in-frame sequences that have V and J called. A part of the clones is gone; compared with another copy, unresolved V genes explain less than half, and the rest is unexplained. V and J calls and clone size are given by that table; D and trimming were obtained from the DNA. The sample records 150,000 or so clones, roughly 90% of which are singletons. The ten largest clones take up approximately 20% of the sample.

V is shortened by 5 bases, J by 7 bases, and the region joining them spans 12 bases. Per the germline V gene (reference sequence), LNHDA is the CDR1 and SQIVND is the CDR2. From its cysteine to its phenylalanine, the CDR3 spans 13 amino acids. Only the CDR3 region is kept as DNA, spanning 39 bases read in frame from base 1. What this sample's time point label stands for: baseline before first vaccination. The vaccinee samples were drawn from two UK trials, COV001 and COV002, one of which was a single-blind randomized controlled phase 2/3 trial testing AZD1222 (ChAdOx1 nCoV-19) in healthy adults. For TCRbeta chain sequencing, PBMC samples from trial participants were taken at day 0 and at day 28 after the second dose.

The V and J segments used are TRBV19 and TRBJ1-5; there is no confident call for the D gene. This clonotype originated in an adult in good health. The specimen comprised peripheral blood, sampled on day 0 of AZD1222 vaccination. CDR3 loop: CASSGVSGQPQHF. The DNA sequence reads TGTGCCAGTAGTGGGGTTTCAGGCCAGCCCCAGCATTTT.